This TCR beta chain stems from a study of cytomegalovirus exposure and HLA in healthy donors. Whole-study results and caveats: The listing of roughly 160 TCR beta chains classed them as cytomegalovirus-associated.

Germline values: CDR1 MDHEN, CDR2 SYDVKM. V lost 10 bases and J lost 0, with 10 bases in between. The CDR3 is made up of 13 amino acids. Assay used: immunoSEQ multiplex PCR; TCRdb lists only in-frame clones, some missing. The table lists 150,000 to 200,000 clones, roughly 90% of them singletons, with about 9.4% in the top ten. For this clone: Its antigen is not known.

The TCR was taken from a woman between 18 and 30 years old in good health and CMV-seropositive. The J gene is TRBJ1-3, the V gene TRBV28; D is unclear. The specimen sequenced was PBMCs. The CDR3 region has the DNA TGTGCCACCTTAATTCGCTCTGGAAACACCATATATTTT. This sequence encodes CATLIRSGNTIYF. The whole variable domain, remainder taken from reference TRBV28 and TRBJ1-3, is DVKVTQSSRYLVKRTGEKVFLECVQDMDHENMFWYRQDPGLGLRLIYFSYDVKMKEKGDIPEGYSVSREKKERFSLILESASTNQTSMYLCATLIRSGNTIYFGEGSWLTVV.